This is a list of T cell receptor beta chains from one sample in a study of shared clonotypes between healthy human individuals. Profiling relied on immunoSEQ multiplex PCR, and the TCRdb table lists in-frame clones only, not all of them. The sample has approximately 2,300,000 clones, 92% seen once. Source material: naive CD4+ T cells from PBMCs. Receptor source: a man younger than 30 in good health. Some clones in this sample may be carry-over from other donors' samples. Each CDR3 is given with its conserved first and last residue. The D gene is left open where the match is weak. Expanded clones get a size class; other rows say once, few or many, or leave the size out.

v_gene,abundance,j_gene,d_gene,CDR3aa,CDR3nt
TRBV11-2,once,TRBJ1-1,.,CASRGLANTEAFF,TGTGCCAGCAGGGGACTTGCGAACACTGAAGCTTTCTTT
TRBV7-3,.,TRBJ2-5,.,CASSLTAGQETQYF,TGTGCCAGCAGCTTAACGGCCGGGCAAGAGACCCAGTACTTC
TRBV7-6,.,TRBJ2-1,TRBD2,CASSLANSGSARGNEQFF,TGTGCCAGCAGCTTAGCGAATAGCGGGAGCGCCAGAGGCAATGAGCAGTTCTTC
TRBV28,.,TRBJ1-2,TRBD1,CASSLSPRGPYGYTF,TGTGCCAGCAGTTTATCACCCAGGGGGCCCTATGGCTACACCTTC
TRBV2,few,TRBJ1-2,.,CASSDDSYGYTF,TGTGCCAGCAGTGACGACAGCTATGGCTACACCTTC
TRBV7-9,.,TRBJ1-1,TRBD1,CASSLDRGTEAFF,TGTGCCAGCAGCTTAGACAGGGGGACTGAAGCTTTCTTT
TRBV2,once,TRBJ1-5,TRBD1,CASHNRGSRLDF,TGTGCCAGTCATAACAGGGGTTCTAGGCTGGATTTT
TRBV4-1,.,TRBJ1-5,TRBD1,CASSQVLRTGVGQPQHF,TGCGCCAGCAGCCAAGTGCTACGGACAGGGGTAGGTCAGCCCCAGCATTTT
TRBV28,.,TRBJ1-2,.,CASSLVLGRNGYTF,TGTGCCAGCAGTTTGGTTCTGGGGAGGAATGGCTACACCTTC
TRBV7-9,.,TRBJ1-1,TRBD1,CASRRTGGAFF,TGTGCCAGCAGGCGTACAGGGGGGGCTTTCTTT
TRBV29-1,.,TRBJ1-2,.,CSVDALQGYFYGYTF,TGCAGCGTTGACGCTCTACAGGGTTACTTCTATGGCTACACCTTC
TRBV28,.,TRBJ2-7,TRBD2,CASSYSSGGYYEQYF,TGTGCCAGCAGTTACTCTAGCGGGGGATATTACGAGCAGTACTTC
TRBV5-1,.,TRBJ1-1,TRBD1,CASSLFDRAAEAFF,TGCGCCAGCAGCTTATTTGACAGGGCCGCTGAAGCTTTCTTT
TRBV18,few,TRBJ1-1,.,CASSPQGTSGSLSTEAFF,TGTGCCAGCTCACCACAGGGGACCTCAGGGAGCTTGTCCACTGAAGCTTTCTTT
TRBV28,.,TRBJ1-2,.,CATQGGYGYTF,TGTGCCACCCAGGGAGGCTATGGCTACACCTTC
TRBV6-1,once,TRBJ1-1,TRBD1,CASSERGTGTKFF,TGTGCCAGCAGTGAAAGGGGGACAGGCACCAAATTTTTT
TRBV5-1,.,TRBJ2-2,TRBD2,CASSLLAGEAGELFF,TGCGCCAGCAGCTTACTAGCGGGAGAAGCCGGGGAGCTGTTTTTT
TRBV2,.,TRBJ2-1,.,CASSLDLFNEQFF,TGTGCCAGCAGCCTCGATTTATTCAATGAGCAGTTCTTC
TRBV5-1,.,TRBJ2-3,.,CASSFGGPPDTQYF,TGCGCCAGCAGCTTTGGGGGGCCCCCAGATACGCAGTATTTT
TRBV15,.,TRBJ2-5,.,CATSRSGVGETQYF,TGTGCCACCAGCAGGTCTGGGGTCGGGGAGACCCAGTACTTC
TRBV7-9,.,TRBJ1-1,.,CASSPKLGRENTEAFF,TGTGCCAGCAGCCCCAAGTTGGGCAGGGAGAACACTGAAGCTTTCTTT
TRBV6-1,.,TRBJ1-1,.,CASRTLTGGNTEAFF,TGTGCCAGCAGGACCCTAACGGGGGGGAACACTGAAGCTTTCTTT